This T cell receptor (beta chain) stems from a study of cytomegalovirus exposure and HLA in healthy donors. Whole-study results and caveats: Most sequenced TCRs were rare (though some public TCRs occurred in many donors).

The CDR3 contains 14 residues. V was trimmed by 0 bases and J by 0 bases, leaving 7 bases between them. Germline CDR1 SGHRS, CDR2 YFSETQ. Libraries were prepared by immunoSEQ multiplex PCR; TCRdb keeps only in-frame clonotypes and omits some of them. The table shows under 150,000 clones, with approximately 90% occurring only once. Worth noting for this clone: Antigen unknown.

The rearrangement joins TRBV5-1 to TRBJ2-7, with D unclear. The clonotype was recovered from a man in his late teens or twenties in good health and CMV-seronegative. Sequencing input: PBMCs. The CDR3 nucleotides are TGCGCCAGCAGCTTGGTCCGAGGCTCCTACGAGCAGTACTTC. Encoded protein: CASSLVRGSYEQYF. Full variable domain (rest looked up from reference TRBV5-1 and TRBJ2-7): KAGVTQTPRYLIKTRGQQVTLSCSPISGHRSVSWYQQTPGQGLQFLFEYFSETQRNKGNFPGRFSGRQFSNSRSEMNVSTLELGDSALYLCASSLVRGSYEQYFGPGTRLTVT.